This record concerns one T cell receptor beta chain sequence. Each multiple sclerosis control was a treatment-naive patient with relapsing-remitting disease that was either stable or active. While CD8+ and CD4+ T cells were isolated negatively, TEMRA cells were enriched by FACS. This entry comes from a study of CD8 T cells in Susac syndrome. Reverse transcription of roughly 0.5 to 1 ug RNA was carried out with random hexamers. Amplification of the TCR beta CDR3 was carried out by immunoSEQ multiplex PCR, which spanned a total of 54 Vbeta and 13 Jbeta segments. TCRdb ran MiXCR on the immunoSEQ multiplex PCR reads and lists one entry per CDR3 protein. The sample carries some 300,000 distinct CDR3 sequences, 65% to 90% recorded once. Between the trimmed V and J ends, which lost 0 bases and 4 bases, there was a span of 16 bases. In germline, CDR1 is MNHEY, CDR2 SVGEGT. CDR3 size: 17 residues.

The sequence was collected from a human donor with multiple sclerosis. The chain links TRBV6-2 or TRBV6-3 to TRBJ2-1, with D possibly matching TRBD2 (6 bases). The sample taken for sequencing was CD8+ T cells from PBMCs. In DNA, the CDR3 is TGTGCCAGCAGTTACTCGAGACTAGTGGTTAATTACAATGAGCAGTTCTTC. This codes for CASSYSRLVVNYNEQFF.